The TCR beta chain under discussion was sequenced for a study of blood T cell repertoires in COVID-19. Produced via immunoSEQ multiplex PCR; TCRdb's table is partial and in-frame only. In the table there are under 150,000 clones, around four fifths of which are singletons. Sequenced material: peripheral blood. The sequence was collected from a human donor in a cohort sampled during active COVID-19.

Here the CDR3 reads CASSEWAGKGNQPQHF. As DNA, the CDR3 is TGTGCCAGCAGTGAATGGGCGGGTAAAGGCAATCAGCCCCAGCATTTT. The genes are TRBV6-1 and TRBJ1-5, with D unclear. This CDR3 has 16 residues. Trimming cost V 2 bases and J 2 bases, with 13 bases left between them. CDR1 is MNHNS, CDR2 SASEGT, per germline.